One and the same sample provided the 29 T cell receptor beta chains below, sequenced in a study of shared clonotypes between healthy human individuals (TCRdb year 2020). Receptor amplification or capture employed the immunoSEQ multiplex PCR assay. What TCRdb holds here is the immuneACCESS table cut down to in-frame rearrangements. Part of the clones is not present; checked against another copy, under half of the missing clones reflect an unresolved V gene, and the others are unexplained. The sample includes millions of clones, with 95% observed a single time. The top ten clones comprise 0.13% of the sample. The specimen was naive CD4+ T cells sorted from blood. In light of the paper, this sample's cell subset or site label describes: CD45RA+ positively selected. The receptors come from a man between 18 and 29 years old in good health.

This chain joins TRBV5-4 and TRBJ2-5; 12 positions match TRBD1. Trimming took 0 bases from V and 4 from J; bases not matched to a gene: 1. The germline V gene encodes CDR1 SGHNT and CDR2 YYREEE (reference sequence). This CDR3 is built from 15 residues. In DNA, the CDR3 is TGTGCCAGCAGCTTGGTGGGACAGGGGGCAGAGACCCAGTACTTC. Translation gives CASSLVGQGAETQYF.

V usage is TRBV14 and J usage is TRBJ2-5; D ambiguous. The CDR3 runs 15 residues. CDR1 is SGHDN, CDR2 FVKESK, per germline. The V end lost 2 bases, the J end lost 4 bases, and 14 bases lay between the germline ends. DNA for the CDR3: TGTGCCAGCAGCCAATTTAACAACATGGGAGAGACCCAGTACTTC. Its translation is CASSQFNNMGETQYF.

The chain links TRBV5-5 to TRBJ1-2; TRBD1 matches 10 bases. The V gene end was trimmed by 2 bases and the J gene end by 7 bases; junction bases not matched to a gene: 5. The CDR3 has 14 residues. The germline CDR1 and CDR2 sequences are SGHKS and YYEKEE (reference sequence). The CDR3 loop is CASSLWTGGSGYTF. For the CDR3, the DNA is TGTGCCAGCAGCTTATGGACAGGGGGAAGTGGCTACACCTTC. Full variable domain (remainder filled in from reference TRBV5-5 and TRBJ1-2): DAGVTQSPTHLIKTRGQQVTLRCSPISGHKSVSWYQQVLGQGPQFIFQYYEKEERGRGNFPDRFSARQFPNYSSELNVNALLLGDSALYLCASSLWTGGSGYTFGSGTRLTVV.

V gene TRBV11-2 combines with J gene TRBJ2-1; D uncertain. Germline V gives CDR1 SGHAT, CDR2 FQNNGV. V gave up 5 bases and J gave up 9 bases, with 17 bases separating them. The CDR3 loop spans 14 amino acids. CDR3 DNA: TGTGCCAGCAGCCCCCCACTCGTTCGGGCTGAGCAGTTCTTC. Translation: CASSPPLVRAEQFF.

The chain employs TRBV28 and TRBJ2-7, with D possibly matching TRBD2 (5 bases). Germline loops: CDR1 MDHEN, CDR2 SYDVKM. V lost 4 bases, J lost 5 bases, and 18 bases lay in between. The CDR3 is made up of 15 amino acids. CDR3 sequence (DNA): TGTGCCAGCAGTTCCAAGGGAGAACCGAGGGACGAGCAGTACTTC. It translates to CASSSKGEPRDEQYF. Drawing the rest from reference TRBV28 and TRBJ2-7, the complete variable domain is DVKVTQSSRYLVKRTGEKVFLECVQDMDHENMFWYRQDPGLGLRLIYFSYDVKMKEKGDIPEGYSVSREKKERFSLILESASTNQTSMYLCASSSKGEPRDEQYFGPGTRLTVT.

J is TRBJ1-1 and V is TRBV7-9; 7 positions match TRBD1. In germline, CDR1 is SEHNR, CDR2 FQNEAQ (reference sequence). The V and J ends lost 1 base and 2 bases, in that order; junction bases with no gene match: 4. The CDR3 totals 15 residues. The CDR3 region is CASSLVAGGNTEAFF. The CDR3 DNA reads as TGTGCCAGCAGCTTAGTGGCAGGGGGTAACACTGAAGCTTTCTTT.

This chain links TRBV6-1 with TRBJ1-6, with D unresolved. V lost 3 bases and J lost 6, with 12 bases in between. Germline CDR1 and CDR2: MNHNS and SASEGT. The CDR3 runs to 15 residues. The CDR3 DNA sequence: TGTGCCAGCAGTGAGAGTACCGCTCTTAATTCACCCCTCCACTTT. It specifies CASSESTALNSPLHF.

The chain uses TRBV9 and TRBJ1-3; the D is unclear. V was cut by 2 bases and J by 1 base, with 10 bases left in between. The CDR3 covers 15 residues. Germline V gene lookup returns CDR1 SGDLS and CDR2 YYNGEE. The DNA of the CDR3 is TGTGCCAGCAGCGTCTTCGGGTTGTCTGGAAACACCATATATTTT. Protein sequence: CASSVFGLSGNTIYF.

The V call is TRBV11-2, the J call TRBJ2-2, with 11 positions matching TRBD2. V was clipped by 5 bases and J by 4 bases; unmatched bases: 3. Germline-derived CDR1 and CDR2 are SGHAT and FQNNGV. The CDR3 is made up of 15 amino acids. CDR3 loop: CASSQGLAGTGELFF. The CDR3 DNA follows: TGTGCCAGCAGCCAAGGACTAGCGGGCACCGGGGAGCTGTTTTTT.

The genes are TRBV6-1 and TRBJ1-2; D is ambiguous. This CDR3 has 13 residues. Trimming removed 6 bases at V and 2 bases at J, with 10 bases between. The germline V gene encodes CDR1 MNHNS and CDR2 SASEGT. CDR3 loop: CASRRYGNYGYTF. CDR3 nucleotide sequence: TGTGCCAGCAGGAGGTACGGAAACTATGGCTACACCTTC.

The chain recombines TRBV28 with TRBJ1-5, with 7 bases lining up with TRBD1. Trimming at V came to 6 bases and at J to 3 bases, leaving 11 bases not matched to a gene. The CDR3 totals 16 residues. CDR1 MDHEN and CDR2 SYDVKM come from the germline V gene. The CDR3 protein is CASSRGTATFNQPQHF. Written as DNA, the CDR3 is TGTGCCAGCAGCCGAGGGACAGCCACCTTCAATCAGCCCCAGCATTTT.

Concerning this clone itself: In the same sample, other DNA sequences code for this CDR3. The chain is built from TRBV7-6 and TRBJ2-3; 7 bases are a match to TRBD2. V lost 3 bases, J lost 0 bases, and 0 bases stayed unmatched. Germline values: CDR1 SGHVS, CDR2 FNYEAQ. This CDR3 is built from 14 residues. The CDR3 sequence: CASSFSGSTDTQYF. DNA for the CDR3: TGTGCCAGCAGCTTTAGCGGGAGCACAGATACGCAGTATTTT.

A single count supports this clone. The CDR3 DNA reads as TGTGCCAGCAGGGAAACTTTGGGACAGCTAATCTCTGGGGCCAACGTCCTGACTTTC. Its translation: CASRETLGQLISGANVLTF. This chain connects TRBV2 to TRBJ2-6; 7 bases agree with TRBD1. Germline CDR1 SNHLY, CDR2 FYNNEI. V lost 6 bases, J lost 0 bases, and 14 bases stayed unmatched. The CDR3 covers 19 residues.

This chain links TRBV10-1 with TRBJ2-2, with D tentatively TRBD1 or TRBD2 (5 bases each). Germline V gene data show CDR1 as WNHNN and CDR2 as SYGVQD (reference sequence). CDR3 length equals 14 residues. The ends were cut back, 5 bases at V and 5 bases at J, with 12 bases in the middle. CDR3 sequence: CASSTGTATGELFF. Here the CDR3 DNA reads TGCGCCAGCAGTACCGGGACGGCAACCGGGGAGCTGTTTTTT.

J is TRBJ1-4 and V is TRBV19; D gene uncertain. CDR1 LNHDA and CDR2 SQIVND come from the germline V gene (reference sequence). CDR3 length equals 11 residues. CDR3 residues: CGSPSNEKLFF. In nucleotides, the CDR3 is TGTGGCTCGCCCTCTAATGAAAAACTGTTTTTT.

CDR3 loop: CASSSLSAGGAVYNEQFF. The CDR3 DNA reads TGCGCCAGCAGCTCCCTGAGCGCCGGAGGAGCGGTCTACAATGAGCAGTTCTTC. V gene TRBV5-1 combines with J gene TRBJ2-1; D perhaps matches TRBD2 (5 bases). V was pared by 3 bases and J by 3 bases, with 22 bases between. CDR3 length equals 18 residues. Germline-derived CDR1 and CDR2 are SGHRS and YFSETQ.

The CDR3 reads CASRGLGETQYF. The DNA for the CDR3 is TGTGCTAGCCGGGGGTTAGGGGAGACCCAGTACTTC. The V gene is TRBV7-7, the J gene TRBJ2-5; possible D gene TRBD2, 6 bases. Germline lookup yields CDR1 SSHAT and CDR2 FNYEAQ (reference sequence). The CDR3 length is 12 residues.

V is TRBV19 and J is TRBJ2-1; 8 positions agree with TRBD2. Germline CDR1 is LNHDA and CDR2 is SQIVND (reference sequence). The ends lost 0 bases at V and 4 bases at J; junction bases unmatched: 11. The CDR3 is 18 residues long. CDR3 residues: CASSIDSGEPQFYNEQFF. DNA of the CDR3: TGTGCCAGTAGTATAGATAGCGGGGAACCCCAGTTTTACAATGAGCAGTTCTTC.

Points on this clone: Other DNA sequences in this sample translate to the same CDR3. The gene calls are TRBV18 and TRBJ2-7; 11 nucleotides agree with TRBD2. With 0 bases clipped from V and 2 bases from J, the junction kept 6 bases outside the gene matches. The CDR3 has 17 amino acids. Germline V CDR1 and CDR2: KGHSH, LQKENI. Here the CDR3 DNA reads TGTGCCAGCTCACCACCGGGGCTAGCGGGGGGAACCTACGAGCAGTACTTC. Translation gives CASSPPGLAGGTYEQYF.

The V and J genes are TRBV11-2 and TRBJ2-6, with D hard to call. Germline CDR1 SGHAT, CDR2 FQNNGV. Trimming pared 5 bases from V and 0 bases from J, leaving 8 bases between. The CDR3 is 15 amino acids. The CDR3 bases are TGTGCCAGCAGCGCAGGAGTCTCTGGGGCCAACGTCCTGACTTTC. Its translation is CASSAGVSGANVLTF.

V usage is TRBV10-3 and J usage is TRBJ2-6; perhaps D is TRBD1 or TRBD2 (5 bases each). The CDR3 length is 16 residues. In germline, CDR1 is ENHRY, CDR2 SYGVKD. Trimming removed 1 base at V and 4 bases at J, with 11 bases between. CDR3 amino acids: CAISEYLGAGANVLTF. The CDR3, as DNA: TGTGCCATCAGTGAGTACCTCGGGGCAGGGGCCAACGTCCTGACTTTC.

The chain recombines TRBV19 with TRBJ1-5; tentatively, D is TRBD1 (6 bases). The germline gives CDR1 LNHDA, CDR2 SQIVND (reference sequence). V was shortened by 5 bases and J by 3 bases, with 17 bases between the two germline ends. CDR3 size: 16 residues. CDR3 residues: CASSWTATKVNQPQHF. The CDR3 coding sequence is TGTGCCAGTAGTTGGACAGCCACGAAGGTCAATCAGCCCCAGCATTTT.

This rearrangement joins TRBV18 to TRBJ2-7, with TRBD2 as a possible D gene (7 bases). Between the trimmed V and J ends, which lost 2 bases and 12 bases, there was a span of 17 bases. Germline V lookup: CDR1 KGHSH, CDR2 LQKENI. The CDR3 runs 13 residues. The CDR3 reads CASSPIQGRGSYF. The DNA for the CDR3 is TGTGCCAGCTCACCAATCCAGGGGAGGGGTTCGTACTTC.

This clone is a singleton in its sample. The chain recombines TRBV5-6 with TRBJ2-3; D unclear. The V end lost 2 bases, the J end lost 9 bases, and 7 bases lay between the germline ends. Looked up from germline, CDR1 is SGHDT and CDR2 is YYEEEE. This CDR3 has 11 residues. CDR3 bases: TGTGCCAGCAGCTTCCAGGCCACGCAGTATTTT. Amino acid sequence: CASSFQATQYF.

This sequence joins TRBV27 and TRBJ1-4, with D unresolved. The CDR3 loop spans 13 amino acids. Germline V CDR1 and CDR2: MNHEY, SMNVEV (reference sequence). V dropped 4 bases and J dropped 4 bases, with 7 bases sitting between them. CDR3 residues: CASSSRFNEKLFF. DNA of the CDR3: TGTGCCAGCAGTTCTAGGTTTAATGAAAAACTGTTTTTT. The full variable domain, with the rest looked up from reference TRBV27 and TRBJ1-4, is EAQVTQNPRYLITVTGKKLTVTCSQNMNHEYMSWYRQDPGLGLRQIYYSMNVEVTDKGDVPEGYKVSRKEKRNFPLILESPSPNQTSLYFCASSSRFNEKLFFGSGTQLSVL.

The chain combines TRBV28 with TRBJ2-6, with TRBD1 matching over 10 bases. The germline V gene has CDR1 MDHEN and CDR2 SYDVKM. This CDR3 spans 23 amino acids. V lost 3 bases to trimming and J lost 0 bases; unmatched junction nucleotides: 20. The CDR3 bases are TGTGCCAGCAGTTTGAGCCTTAAGGGACAGGGGAATGTAAAAACCTCTGGGGCCAACGTCCTGACTTTC. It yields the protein CASSLSLKGQGNVKTSGANVLTF.

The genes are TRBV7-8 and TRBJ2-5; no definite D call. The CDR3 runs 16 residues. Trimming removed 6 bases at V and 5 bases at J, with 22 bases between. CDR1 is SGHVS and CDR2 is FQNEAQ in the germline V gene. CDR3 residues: CASSPDPGHLGETQYF. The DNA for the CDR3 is TGTGCCAGCAGTCCAGACCCGGGCCACCTGGGGGAGACCCAGTACTTC. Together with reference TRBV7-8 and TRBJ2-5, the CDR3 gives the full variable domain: GAGVSQSPRYKVAKRGQDVALRCDPISGHVSLFWYQQALGQGPEFLTYFQNEAQLDKSGLPSDRFFAERPEGSVSTLKIQRTQQEDSAVYLCASSPDPGHLGETQYFGPGTRLLVL.

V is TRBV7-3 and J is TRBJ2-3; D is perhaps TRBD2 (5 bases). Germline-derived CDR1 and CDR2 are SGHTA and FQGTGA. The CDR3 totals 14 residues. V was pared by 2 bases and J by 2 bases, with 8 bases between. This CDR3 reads CASSLALATDTQYF. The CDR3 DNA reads TGTGCCAGCAGCTTAGCCCTAGCCACAGATACGCAGTATTTT.

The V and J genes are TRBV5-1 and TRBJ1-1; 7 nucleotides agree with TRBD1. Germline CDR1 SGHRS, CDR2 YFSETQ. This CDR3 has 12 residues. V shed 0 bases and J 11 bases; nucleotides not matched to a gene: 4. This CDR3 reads CASSLGGTAAFF. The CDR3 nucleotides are TGCGCCAGCAGCTTGGGTGGGACAGCGGCTTTCTTT.